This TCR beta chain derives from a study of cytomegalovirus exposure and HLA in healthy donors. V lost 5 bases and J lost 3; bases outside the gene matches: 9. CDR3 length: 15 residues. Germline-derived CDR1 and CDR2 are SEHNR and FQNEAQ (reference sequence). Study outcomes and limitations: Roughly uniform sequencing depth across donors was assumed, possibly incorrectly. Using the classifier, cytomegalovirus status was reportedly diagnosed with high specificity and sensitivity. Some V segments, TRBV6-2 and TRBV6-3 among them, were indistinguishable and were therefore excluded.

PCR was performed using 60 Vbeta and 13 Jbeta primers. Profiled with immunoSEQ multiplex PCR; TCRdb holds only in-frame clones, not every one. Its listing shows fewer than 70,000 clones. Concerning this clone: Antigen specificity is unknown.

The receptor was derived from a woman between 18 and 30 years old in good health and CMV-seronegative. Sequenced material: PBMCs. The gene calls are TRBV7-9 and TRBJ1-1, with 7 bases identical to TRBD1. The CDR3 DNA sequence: TGTGCCAGCAGCCCCCCGACAGGGTACGACACTGAAGCTTTCTTT. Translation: CASSPPTGYDTEAFF.